A selection of T cell receptor beta chains follows, all from one sample in a study of T cell repertoires in cytomegalovirus infection. One entry per CDR3 protein results from TCRdb running MiXCR on the reads. The table shows about 27,000 distinct CDR3 sequences, with over 15% occurring only once. These receptors have no known antigen. Source: CD8+ T cells from cultured PBMCs, taken from culture after CMV antigen stimulation. Source of these receptors: a human donor in good health (CMV status not recorded). Some clones in this sample may be carry-over from other donors' samples. Both conserved end residues are part of each CDR3. The order of the fields is V gene, J gene, D gene, clone size, CDR3 protein, CDR3 DNA. A D gene is named only where the DNA matches it firmly. Only some rows state a clone size, as once, few, many or a class for expanded clones.

V: TRBV5-1
J: TRBJ2-1
D: NA
size: few
CDR3: CATSLRGAKSNNEQFF
DNA: TGCGCCACCAGCCTGAGGGGGGCGAAGTCGAACAATGAGCAGTTCTTC

V: TRBV4-1
J: TRBJ2-7
D: TRBD2
size: NA
CDR3: CASSLGLAGVEQYF
DNA: TGCGCCAGCAGCCTTGGACTAGCGGGAGTTGAGCAGTACTTC

V: TRBV6-5
J: TRBJ2-3
D: NA
size: few
CDR3: CASSSTDTQYF
DNA: TGTGCCAGCAGTTCCACAGATACGCAGTATTTT

V: TRBV19
J: TRBJ1-1
D: TRBD1
size: few
CDR3: CASSSDRGGTEAFF
DNA: TGTGCCAGTAGTTCAGACAGGGGTGGCACTGAAGCTTTCTTT

V: TRBV5-6
J: TRBJ2-1
D: NA
size: NA
CDR3: CASRRDLNEQFF
DNA: TGTGCCAGCAGGCGGGACCTCAATGAGCAGTTCTTC

V: TRBV11-1
J: TRBJ2-1
D: NA
size: few
CDR3: CASSSSGVPYNEQFF
DNA: TGTGCCAGCAGCTCCTCAGGGGTACCCTACAATGAGCAGTTCTTC

V: TRBV12-3/TRBV12-4
J: TRBJ1-5
D: TRBD1
size: once
CDR3: CASSLRDRPNHHQPQHF
DNA: TGTGCCAGCAGTCTCCGGGACAGGCCTAACCACCATCAGCCCCAGCATTTT

V: TRBV28
J: TRBJ2-1
D: NA
size: NA
CDR3: CASRRSYNEQFF
DNA: TGTGCCAGCAGACGATCCTACAATGAGCAGTTCTTC

V: TRBV6-5
J: TRBJ2-2
D: TRBD1
size: few
CDR3: CASNTGGTGTGELFF
DNA: TGTGCCAGCAATACAGGGGGCACAGGCACCGGGGAGCTGTTTTTT

V: TRBV7-2
J: TRBJ1-5
D: TRBD1
size: few
CDR3: CASSFDRVKADSNQPQHF
DNA: TGTGCCAGCAGCTTTGACAGGGTCAAGGCCGATAGCAATCAGCCCCAGCATTTT

V: TRBV6-5
J: TRBJ2-1
D: TRBD1
size: NA
CDR3: CASSPDRGHDNEQFF
DNA: TGTGCCAGCAGTCCGGACAGGGGACATGACAATGAGCAGTTCTTC

V: TRBV7-9
J: TRBJ2-5
D: NA
size: NA
CDR3: CASSFGGYQETQYF
DNA: TGTGCCAGCAGCTTCGGGGGATACCAAGAGACCCAGTACTTC

V: TRBV6-5
J: TRBJ1-2
D: NA
size: few
CDR3: CASSYRNRPREEDGYTF
DNA: TGTGCCAGCAGTTACCGAAACCGACCCCGGGAGGAGGATGGCTACACCTTC

V: TRBV7-9
J: TRBJ2-7
D: TRBD2
size: NA
CDR3: CASSAVAGGTNEQYF
DNA: TGTGCCAGCAGCGCGGTAGCGGGAGGCACAAACGAGCAGTACTTC

V: TRBV28
J: TRBJ2-1
D: NA
size: many
CDR3: CASSLRPNSYNEQFF
DNA: TGTGCCAGCAGTTTACGGCCCAACTCCTACAATGAGCAGTTCTTC

V: TRBV7-6
J: TRBJ2-1
D: NA
size: NA
CDR3: CASSPRGGNEQFF
DNA: TGTGCCAGCAGCCCGCGAGGAGGGAATGAGCAGTTCTTC

V: TRBV7-2
J: TRBJ1-4
D: NA
size: NA
CDR3: CASSSSGVYNEKLFF
DNA: TGTGCCAGCAGCTCCTCGGGGGTTTATAATGAAAAACTGTTTTTT

V: TRBV7-2
J: TRBJ1-4
D: TRBD1
size: few
CDR3: CASSEGQGGKLFF
DNA: TGTGCCAGCAGCGAGGGACAGGGAGGAAAACTGTTTTTT

V: TRBV6-2/TRBV6-3
J: TRBJ2-6
D: TRBD2
size: NA
CDR3: CASSRSGRRSGANVLTF
DNA: TGTGCCAGCAGCCGTAGCGGGAGACGCTCTGGGGCCAACGTCCTGACTTTC

V: TRBV7-9
J: TRBJ2-6
D: NA
size: NA
CDR3: CASTPGGSGASGANVLTF
DNA: TGTGCCAGCACCCCAGGGGGCAGCGGGGCCTCTGGGGCCAACGTCCTGACTTTC

V: TRBV6-5
J: TRBJ2-7
D: TRBD2
size: NA
CDR3: CASSTGGTGYEQYF
DNA: TGTGCCAGCAGTACGGGAGGTACTGGTTACGAGCAGTACTTC

V: TRBV7-8
J: TRBJ2-1
D: TRBD2
size: NA
CDR3: CASSLSSGGALNSYNEQFF
DNA: TGTGCCAGCAGCTTATCCAGCGGGGGGGCCCTAAATAGTTACAATGAGCAGTTCTTC

V: TRBV6-2/TRBV6-3
J: TRBJ1-6
D: TRBD1
size: NA
CDR3: CASRRDSSYNSPLHF
DNA: TGTGCCAGCAGACGGGACAGCTCCTATAATTCACCCCTCCACTTT

V: TRBV28
J: TRBJ2-2
D: TRBD2
size: many
CDR3: CASRPSGRLGELFF
DNA: TGTGCCAGCCGTCCTAGCGGGCGCCTCGGGGAGCTGTTTTTT

V: TRBV19
J: TRBJ1-1
D: NA
size: few
CDR3: CASSMSAGTEAFF
DNA: TGTGCCAGTAGTATGAGTGCCGGGACTGAAGCTTTCTTT

V: TRBV19
J: TRBJ1-1
D: NA
size: NA
CDR3: CASSMPVLTEAFF
DNA: TGTGCCAGTAGTATGCCGGTATTGACTGAAGCTTTCTTT

V: TRBV7-2
J: TRBJ2-7
D: NA
size: NA
CDR3: CASSLEGRLETSYEQYF
DNA: TGTGCCAGCAGCTTAGAAGGTAGACTGGAGACTTCCTACGAGCAGTACTTC

V: TRBV27
J: TRBJ2-1
D: NA
size: many
CDR3: CASTSPAGGYNEQFF
DNA: TGTGCCAGCACTTCCCCAGCGGGCGGATACAATGAGCAGTTCTTC